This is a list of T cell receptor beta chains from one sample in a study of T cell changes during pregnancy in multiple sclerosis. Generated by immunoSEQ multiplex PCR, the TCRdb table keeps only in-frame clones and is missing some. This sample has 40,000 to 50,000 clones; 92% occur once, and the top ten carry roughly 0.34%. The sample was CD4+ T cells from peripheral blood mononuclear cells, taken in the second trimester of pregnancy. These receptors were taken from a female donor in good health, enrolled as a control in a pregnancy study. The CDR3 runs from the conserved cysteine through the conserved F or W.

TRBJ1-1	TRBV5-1	CASSVSGQGHTEAFF
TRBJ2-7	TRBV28	CASAWGGASYEQYF
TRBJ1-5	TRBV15	CATSSPSNRNQPQHF
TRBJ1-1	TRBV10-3	CAISDTGDTEAFF
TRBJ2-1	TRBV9	CASSVAPTGSEQFF
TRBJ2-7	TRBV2	CASSVDRAYEQYF
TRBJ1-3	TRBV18	CASSPSGDSGNTIYF
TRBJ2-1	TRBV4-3	CASSQDLTSGPLF
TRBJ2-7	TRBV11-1	CASSLDRGTSGTYEQYF
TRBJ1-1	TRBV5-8	CASSLGQGRAFF
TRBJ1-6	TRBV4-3	CASSRADRGKSPLHF
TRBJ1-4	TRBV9	CASSVAATNEKLFF
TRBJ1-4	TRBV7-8	CASSSTGRGEKLFF
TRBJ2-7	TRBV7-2	CASSLGASSGEQYF
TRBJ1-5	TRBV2	CATGNWSNQPQHF
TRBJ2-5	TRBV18	CASSPERGRAETQYF
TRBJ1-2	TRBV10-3	CAISDSGEYYGYTF